This section outlines one T cell receptor (beta chain) sequence together with its context. This entry is derived from a study of blood T cell repertoires in COVID-19. Study overall: The United States, Italy and Spain were the sources of the acute and convalescent COVID-19 samples. In each case, the material was cDNA or gDNA derived from T cells, B-cell-depleted T cells, or PBMCs.

Per the original data handling: By means of reference gene primer amplification, nucleated cell counts were estimated. This table comes from immunoSEQ multiplex PCR, and its TCRdb copy is limited to in-frame clones, with some not included. V and J calls and clone size follow that table, whereas D and trimming were derived from the DNA. The table records about 69,000 clones, 85% of them present only once. The CDR3 covers 14 residues. V lost 4 bases, J lost 10 bases, and 7 bases stayed unmatched. Germline V gene lookup returns CDR1 SGHRS and CDR2 YFSETQ. Sequencing was carried out using peripheral blood. V and J are TRBV5-1 and TRBJ2-1; 11 bases are shared with TRBD2. The clonotype comes from an elderly man with acute or convalescent COVID-19. CDR3 nucleotides: TGCGCCAGCAGCCAGGGGGGGACTAGCGGAGAGCAGTTCTTC. Amino acid sequence: CASSQGGTSGEQFF.